The 19 T cell receptor beta chains below all came from one sample that was sequenced in a study of blood T cell repertoires in COVID-19. The repertoire was sequenced with immunoSEQ multiplex PCR; TCRdb's copy has only in-frame clones and lacks some. The repertoire consists of about 100,000 clones, with approximately 93% occurring once and the leading ten covering around 2.1%. The sample comprised peripheral blood. These receptors were obtained from a man aged 50 to 60 with active COVID-19.

This clone was recorded a few times. This chain links TRBV7-9 with TRBJ2-7, with 9 positions matching TRBD2. Germline V gene lookup returns CDR1 SEHNR and CDR2 FQNEAQ (reference sequence). The CDR3 loop spans 13 amino acids. Losses at the gene ends were 8 bases for V and 5 bases for J; bases not matched to a gene: 7. The CDR3 loop reads CASGLAPLHEQYF. Written as DNA, the CDR3 is TGTGCCAGCGGACTAGCGCCACTACACGAGCAGTACTTC.

The V call is TRBV24-1, the J call TRBJ2-1; 12 nucleotides match TRBD2. Per the germline V gene, CDR1 is KGHDR and CDR2 is SFDVKD. V was clipped by 1 base and J by 8 bases; unmatched bases: 8. CDR3 size: 17 residues. In DNA form, the CDR3 reads TGTGCCACCAGTGATTTCATCTCTAGCGGGAGGGCAGATGAGCAGTTCTTC. Translating it yields CATSDFISSGRADEQFF.

The chain is built from TRBV7-8 and TRBJ2-3; 10 nucleotides agree with TRBD2. Germline-derived CDR1 and CDR2 are SGHVS and FQNEAQ. Trimming cost V 4 bases and J 3 bases; bases outside gene matches: 4. This CDR3 contains 15 residues. This CDR3 reads CASSSGLAATDTQYF. CDR3 DNA sequence: TGTGCCAGCAGCTCCGGACTAGCGGCGACAGATACGCAGTATTTT.

This chain uses TRBV29-1 with TRBJ2-6; TRBD2 is a possible D gene (6 bases). V was clipped by 2 bases and J by 4 bases, with 15 bases between them. Germline values: CDR1 SQVTM, CDR2 ANQGSEA. This CDR3 is built from 16 residues. CDR3: CSVERRGDAGANVLTF. CDR3 DNA sequence: TGCAGCGTTGAACGTCGCGGGGATGCCGGGGCCAACGTCCTGACTTTC.

This rearrangement joins TRBV18 to TRBJ1-6, with a possible D match to TRBD1 (6 bases). Germline V lookup: CDR1 KGHSH, CDR2 LQKENI. The CDR3 loop spans 14 amino acids. The V and J ends lost 5 bases and 6 bases respectively, with 11 bases between them. The CDR3 DNA follows: TGTGCCAGCTCATCCGGACAGAGTAATTCACCCCTCCACTTT. It specifies CASSSGQSNSPLHF.

The chain is built from TRBV19 and TRBJ1-2, with D perhaps TRBD1 (6 bases). V was pared by 7 bases and J by 7 bases, with 13 bases between. Looked up from germline, CDR1 is LNHDA and CDR2 is SQIVND (reference sequence). This CDR3 is built from 12 residues. The CDR3 loop reads CASTQTGPGYTF. CDR3 nucleotide sequence: TGTGCCAGTACTCAGACAGGACCTGGCTACACCTTC.

V and J are TRBV5-1 and TRBJ2-1, with TRBD2 matching 7 bases. Germline-derived CDR1 and CDR2 are SGHRS and YFSETQ. The J segment lost 0 bases and the V segment lost 4 bases, leaving 1 base of the junction unmatched. CDR3 size: 14 residues. For the CDR3, the DNA is TGCGCCAGCAGCGCGGGAGACTCCTACAATGAGCAGTTCTTC. It specifies CASSAGDSYNEQFF.

A single count supports this clone. The V gene is TRBV9, the J gene TRBJ2-3; TRBD2 matches 11 bases. The ends lost 4 bases at V and 3 bases at J; junction bases unmatched: 7. The CDR3 runs to 16 residues. Germline CDR1 SGDLS, CDR2 YYNGEE. CDR3 nucleotide sequence: TGTGCCAGCAGCCCGCGGCTAGCGGGGGGAACAGATACGCAGTATTTT. This encodes CASSPRLAGGTDTQYF.

This sequence joins TRBV6-1 and TRBJ2-1, with D perhaps matching TRBD1 (6 bases). The V gene lost 3 bases and the J gene lost 0 bases, with 15 bases spanning the gap. Germline V gene data show CDR1 as MNHNS and CDR2 as SASEGT. The CDR3 has 17 amino acids. The chain's CDR3 is CASSDAQGGSSYNEQFF. CDR3 in DNA: TGTGCCAGCAGTGATGCTCAAGGGGGTAGCTCCTACAATGAGCAGTTCTTC.

The V and J genes are TRBV7-8 and TRBJ2-5, with D tentatively TRBD2 (5 bases). Germline assignment: CDR1 SGHVS and CDR2 FQNEAQ. The CDR3 totals 15 residues. V lost 0 bases, J lost 5 bases, and 13 bases lay in between. The CDR3, as DNA: TGTGCCAGCAGCTTAGCGGGAGATTACGTGGAGACCCAGTACTTC. Encoded protein: CASSLAGDYVETQYF. Full variable domain (outside the CDR3, taken from reference TRBV7-8 and TRBJ2-5): GAGVSQSPRYKVAKRGQDVALRCDPISGHVSLFWYQQALGQGPEFLTYFQNEAQLDKSGLPSDRFFAERPEGSVSTLKIQRTQQEDSAVYLCASSLAGDYVETQYFGPGTRLLVL.

The V gene is TRBV23-1, the J gene TRBJ2-7; TRBD1 might be the D (6 bases). Being an ORF, TRBV23-1 has a function that is uncertain. The CDR3 contains 18 residues. Trimming cost V 3 bases and J 2 bases, with 23 bases left between them. The CDR3 is CASSHRSSGHHSTYEQYV. The CDR3, as DNA: TGCGCCAGCAGTCACCGCTCCTCGGGACATCATTCTACCTACGAGCAGTACGTC.

The chain recombines TRBV30 with TRBJ2-1, with TRBD2 identical over 13 bases. V shed 2 bases, J shed 16 bases, and the junction held 11 bases outside the gene matches. CDR1 and CDR2 (germline): GTSNPN, SVGIG (reference sequence). The CDR3 consists of 14 residues. DNA for the CDR3: TGTGCCTGGAGTCCTGGCACTAGCGGGAGGGCCTTATTCTTC. Encoded protein: CAWSPGTSGRALFF. Full variable domain (missing parts from reference TRBV30 and TRBJ2-1): SQTIHQWPATLVQPVGSPLSLECTVEGTSNPNLYWYRQAAGRGLQLLFYSVGIGQISSEVPQNLSASRPQDRQFILSSKKLLLSDSGFYLCAWSPGTSGRALFFGPGTRLTVL.

V is TRBV27 and J is TRBJ2-2; TRBD1 agrees at 7 bases. Per the germline V gene, CDR1 is MNHEY and CDR2 is SMNVEV (reference sequence). J was trimmed by 4 bases and V by 4 bases; bases with no gene match: 9. The CDR3 length is 16 residues. CDR3 coding DNA: TGTGCCAGCAGTTGGACAGGCCTACCGGTCACCGGGGAGCTGTTTTTT. Its protein is CASSWTGLPVTGELFF.

V usage is TRBV5-1 and J usage is TRBJ1-2; D possibly corresponds to TRBD1 (6 bases). V was shortened by 0 bases and J by 2 bases, with 8 bases between the two germline ends. Germline CDR1 is SGHRS and CDR2 is YFSETQ. The CDR3 sequence is 14 residues long. This CDR3 is CASSLGGPNYGYTF. In DNA form, the CDR3 reads TGCGCCAGCAGCTTGGGGGGGCCGAACTATGGCTACACCTTC.

V and J are TRBV7-7 and TRBJ2-1; D is perhaps TRBD1 (6 bases). Trimming took off 5 bases at V and 0 bases at J, with 11 bases between the two ends. The germline gives CDR1 SSHAT, CDR2 FNYEAQ (reference sequence). The CDR3 runs to 15 residues. CDR3 nucleotides: TGTGCCAGCAGCCTAGACAGGAGCTCCTACAATGAGCAGTTCTTC. It specifies CASSLDRSSYNEQFF. The whole variable domain, filled in from reference TRBV7-7 and TRBJ2-1, reads GAGVSQSPRYKVTKRGQDVTLRCDPISSHATLYWYQQALGQGPEFLTYFNYEAQPDKSGLPSDRFSAERPEGSISTLTIQRTEQRDSAMYRCASSLDRSSYNEQFFGPGTRLTVL.

This clone came up once. CDR3 sequence (DNA): TGTGCCAGCAGCGAGAGGGGGCGGGTAGAAGAGACCCAGTACTTC. It specifies CASSERGRVEETQYF. The chain carries TRBV7-3 and TRBJ2-5; TRBD1 matches at 7 bases. The V segment lost 5 bases and the J segment 3 bases; nucleotides outside the gene matches: 9. Germline CDR1 is SGHTA and CDR2 is FQGTGA. The CDR3 spans 15 residues.

J is TRBJ1-6 and V is TRBV19; TRBD1 matches 7 bases. The length of the CDR3 is 18 residues. In germline, CDR1 is LNHDA, CDR2 SQIVND (reference sequence). The V gene end was trimmed by 3 bases and the J gene end by 10 bases; junction bases not matched to a gene: 18. This CDR3 reads CASSMRSALQGSRSPLHF. CDR3 DNA: TGTGCCAGTAGTATGAGATCGGCTCTACAGGGGTCTCGATCACCCCTCCACTTT.

The V call is TRBV21-1, the J call TRBJ2-1; the table gives TRBD2 as D, unverified against the DNA. TRBV21-1 is assigned pseudogene status. The CDR3 is made up of 13 amino acids. The CDR3 region is CASSKAAFNEQFF. The CDR3 DNA is TGTGCCAGCAGCAAAGCAGCGTTCAATGAGCAGTTCTTC.

In its sample, this clone was seen a few times. The genes are TRBV7-9 and TRBJ2-1; 11 nucleotides agree with TRBD2. The CDR3 length is 16 residues. The J segment lost 2 bases and the V segment lost 3 bases, leaving 3 bases of the junction unmatched. Germline loops: CDR1 SEHNR, CDR2 FQNEAQ (reference sequence). The CDR3: CASSFSGGDTYNEQFF. For the CDR3, the DNA is TGTGCCAGCAGCTTTAGCGGGGGGGATACCTACAATGAGCAGTTCTTC. Full variable domain (outside the CDR3, taken from reference TRBV7-9 and TRBJ2-1): DTGVSQNPRHKITKRGQNVTFRCDPISEHNRLYWYRQTLGQGPEFLTYFQNEAQLEKSRLLSDRFSAERPKGSFSTLEIQRTEQGDSAMYLCASSFSGGDTYNEQFFGPGTRLTVL.